This T cell receptor (beta chain) was profiled in a study of T cell responses to AZD1222 COVID-19 vaccine. General study findings and limits: Donors, mostly white British, included more females; clonal diversity was possibly underestimated.

The protocol was immunoSEQ multiplex PCR, while the TCRdb copy is restricted to in-frame clones and leaves out a portion. Among more than 90,000 clones listed, around 88% were seen once. Pooling of second doses given at about 4 or about 12 weeks was done. Germline V gene data show CDR1 as SQVTM and CDR2 as ANQGSEA. The CDR3 totals 13 residues. V lost 4 bases and J lost 4; bases outside the gene matches: 4. About this clone itself: Its antigen is currently unknown.

The chain carries TRBV29-1 and TRBJ2-7, with 10 nucleotides matching TRBD1. This TCR was sampled from an adult who received the AZD1222 COVID-19 vaccine. This sample comprised peripheral blood, obtained 28 days after the second AZD1222 dose. The CDR3 protein is CSVGGTGVYEQYF. CDR3 in DNA: TGCAGCGTTGGGGGGACAGGGGTTTACGAGCAGTACTTC.